Here is one TCR beta chain with its context. Its specificity is unknown. The record originates from a study of CD8+CD57+ T cells in acquired aplastic anemia. Study overall: Each DNA sample taken from sorted CD4+ and CD8+ cells came to approximately 3 ug on average. General study results and limits: The study found no significant CD8+ Simpson's diversity difference between patients and controls.

Trimming left V 5 bases short and J 2 bases short, with 17 bases between. The length of the CDR3 is 16 residues. Germline-derived CDR1 and CDR2 are SGHVS and FQNEAQ. It was genomic DNA that served as the template for profiling TCR beta VDJ and CDR3. TCRdb processed the reads anew with MiXCR; each CDR3 protein has one entry. The table has about 160,000 distinct CDR3 sequences, about 64% seen once. Selection for sequencing was limited to patients who had shown CD8+CD57+ cell expansion by flow cytometry. Severe acquired aplastic anemia was diagnosed in all patients. The chain couples TRBV7-8 to TRBJ2-3; tentative D call: TRBD1 (6 bases). Sequencing used sorted CD4+, CD8+, or CD8+CD57+ T cells (not recorded which) from PBMCs. The receptor comes from a human donor with aplastic anemia. The CDR3 loop is CASSLRQEPTTDTQYF. The CDR3 coding sequence is TGTGCCAGCAGCCTCCGACAGGAACCCACCACAGATACGCAGTATTTT. The full variable domain, rest sourced from reference TRBV7-8 and TRBJ2-3, is GAGVSQSPRYKVAKRGQDVALRCDPISGHVSLFWYQQALGQGPEFLTYFQNEAQLDKSGLPSDRFFAERPEGSVSTLKIQRTQQEDSAVYLCASSLRQEPTTDTQYFGPGTRLTVL.